Presented here are 18 T cell receptor beta chains from one specimen sequenced in a study of regulatory T cells in long-lasting Graves disease. Libraries of TCR beta came from iRepertoire HTBI primers plus Arm-PCR of CDR3 regions. In TCRdb, the multiplex PCR reads were re-called with MiXCR into one record per CDR3 protein. This table has about 420,000 distinct CDR3 sequences, 20% to 30% appearing once. Regarding time point: persistent/refractory GD, antithyroid drugs over 5 years with positive TRAb. PBMC-extracted RNA yielded the TCR library. The sequences come from peripheral blood mononuclear cells (PBMCs), collected when the disease was refractory, from a patient treated with antithyroid drugs. These receptors were collected from a female donor with Graves disease.

The chain has TRBV20-1 and TRBJ2-6; no clear D gene. Germline loops: CDR1 DFQATT, CDR2 SNEGSKA (reference sequence). V was pared by 0 bases and J by 0 bases, with 6 bases between. There are 15 residues in the CDR3. CDR3 DNA sequence: TGCAGTGCTAGAGATCAGACCTCTGGGGCCAACGTCCTGACTTTC. Translation: CSARDQTSGANVLTF.

The sample holds many counts of this clonotype. This chain's CDR3 is CASIAGLKDGSPLHF. Here the CDR3 DNA reads TGTGCCAGCATCGCAGGGTTGAAGGATGGTTCACCCCTCCACTTT. The chain couples TRBV2 to TRBJ1-6; D is possibly TRBD1 (5 bases). CDR1 and CDR2 (germline): SNHLY, FYNNEI. Trimming cost V 7 bases and J 9 bases, with 19 bases left between them. The CDR3 contains 15 residues.

This clonotype showed up just a few times. The chain uses TRBV4-1 and TRBJ1-1; D gene ambiguous. The germline V gene has CDR1 MGHRA and CDR2 YSYEKL. With 4 bases removed from V and 0 bases from J, the gap between germline ends came to 9 bases. The CDR3 is 14 residues long. The CDR3, as DNA: TGCGCCAGCAGCCGGAGCACGGTGAACACTGAAGCTTTCTTT. The encoded protein is CASSRSTVNTEAFF.

V gene TRBV6-9 combines with J gene TRBJ1-5; D not certain. Trimming took off 2 bases at V and 5 bases at J, with 4 bases between the two ends. The V gene's germline CDR1 is MNHGY and CDR2 SVAAGI. This CDR3 spans 12 amino acids. CDR3 in DNA: TGTGCCAGCAGTTATAGAGATCAGCCCCAGCATTTT. Protein sequence: CASSYRDQPQHF.

With respect to this clonotype: The germline gene is not matched at one end of the junction; a read error may be the cause. The CDR3 spells CASSLELDTNTQYF. CDR3 nucleotide sequence: TGCGCCAGCAGCTTGGAACTAGACACAAATACGCAGTATTTT. The chain links TRBV5-1 to TRBJ2-3; D may be TRBD2 (5 bases). This CDR3 has 14 amino acids. From germline, CDR1 is SGHRS and CDR2 YFSETQ.

This clonotype came up a few times. The gene calls are TRBV29-1 and TRBJ2-7, with D possibly being TRBD2 (6 bases). The germline V and J ends were trimmed by 5 bases and 6 bases, with 11 bases remaining between them. This CDR3 has 11 residues. Germline loops: CDR1 SQVTM, CDR2 ANQGSEA. CDR3 nucleotides: TGCAGCGTTTTTAAGGGAGGCGAGCAGTACTTC. Translating gives CSVFKGGEQYF.

Concerning this clonotype: A read error may be the cause here, since a much bigger clone is one base away. The chain links TRBV7-2 to TRBJ2-5, with a weak D call TRBD1 (5 bases). With 0 bases removed from V and 7 bases from J, the gap between germline ends came to 9 bases. CDR1 SGHTA and CDR2 FQGNSA come from the germline V gene. There are 13 residues in the CDR3. In nucleotides, the CDR3 is TGTGCCAGCAGCTTAGCCAGGGATGGGACCCAGTACTTC. Its translation: CASSLARDGTQYF.

This clonotype was recorded at least ten times. J is TRBJ1-1 and V is TRBV27, with D possibly being TRBD1 (5 bases). Per the germline V gene, CDR1 is MNHEY and CDR2 is SMNVEV (reference sequence). There are 15 residues in the CDR3. V gave up 2 bases and J gave up 1 base, with 11 bases separating them. The CDR3 loop is CASSLIRQTNTEAFF. DNA of the CDR3: TGTGCCAGCAGTTTAATTCGACAGACGAACACTGAAGCTTTCTTT.

This clonotype was detected many times. The V gene is TRBV7-9, the J gene TRBJ2-5; tentative D call: TRBD2 (6 bases). The CDR3 spans 16 residues. Trimming pared 5 bases from V and 5 bases from J, leaving 21 bases between. Germline lookup yields CDR1 SEHNR and CDR2 FQNEAQ (reference sequence). The CDR3 bases are TGTGCCAGCAGCCCACCAGCAGGCCGGGCGGGGGAGACCCAGTACTTC. It is translated as CASSPPAGRAGETQYF.

In its sample, this clonotype was seen many times. This chain joins TRBV7-8 and TRBJ2-5; maybe TRBD1 (5 bases). Trimming stripped 1 base from V and 4 bases from J, with 10 bases between. Germline loops: CDR1 SGHVS, CDR2 FQNEAQ. CDR3 length: 14 amino acids. CDR3 loop: CASSLGSRAETQYF. Here the CDR3 DNA reads TGTGCCAGCAGCTTAGGATCCAGGGCAGAGACCCAGTACTTC.

This clonotype was picked up many times. The chain has TRBV7-3 and TRBJ2-1, with TRBD2 matching over 7 bases. Germline V lookup: CDR1 SGHTA, CDR2 FQGTGA. The CDR3 covers 15 residues. V was pared by 1 base and J by 9 bases, with 9 bases of the junction left unmatched. The CDR3, as DNA: TGTGCCAGCAGCTTAATGGCGGGAGTTTTGGGTGAGCAGTTCTTC. Protein: CASSLMAGVLGEQFF.

This clonotype was detected ten times or more. The chain is built from TRBV28 and TRBJ1-2, with no clear D. Germline CDR1 and CDR2: MDHEN and SYDVKM. This CDR3 has 17 amino acids. V shed 5 bases and J shed 5 bases, with 24 bases lying between them. CDR3 sequence reads: CASSTLPFGQTDYGYTF. CDR3 coding DNA: TGTGCCAGCAGTACCCTGCCCTTCGGGCAAACAGATTATGGCTACACCTTC.

The J gene is TRBJ1-3, the V gene TRBV12-3 or TRBV12-4, with D hard to call. This CDR3 spans 12 amino acids. The V gene lost 8 bases and the J gene lost 5 bases, with 10 bases spanning the gap. CDR3 bases: TGTGCCAGCTCTCGAGGTAGAAACACCATATATTTT. This codes for CASSRGRNTIYF.

This clonotype occurred many times. This chain uses TRBV27 with TRBJ1-2, with D possibly matching TRBD1 (5 bases). The CDR3 is 14 amino acids. Germline assignment: CDR1 MNHEY and CDR2 SMNVEV (reference sequence). The V end was cut by 3 bases, the J end by 4 bases, with 12 bases between. The CDR3 coding sequence is TGTGCCAGCAGTTTCGGGGGGGGTGGCTATGGCTACACCTTC. As protein: CASSFGGGGYGYTF.

This clonotype was counted ten times or more. The chain joins TRBV5-6 to TRBJ1-2; D is possibly TRBD1 (6 bases). Per the germline V gene, CDR1 is SGHDT and CDR2 is YYEEEE. There are 14 residues in the CDR3. V lost 3 bases to trimming and J lost 3 bases, with 12 bases between them. CDR3 region: CASSSYRADYGYTF. The CDR3 DNA sequence: TGTGCCAGCAGCTCCTACAGGGCGGACTATGGCTACACCTTC.

This clonotype has ten or more counts. The chain couples TRBV5-1 to TRBJ2-7; D call uncertain. The germline V and J ends were trimmed by 0 bases and 4 bases, with 11 bases remaining between them. Looked up from germline, CDR1 is SGHRS and CDR2 is YFSETQ. This CDR3 is built from 14 residues. In DNA, the CDR3 is TGCGCCAGCAGCTTGGTGGGCGCTGAATACGAGCAGTACTTC. Its translation is CASSLVGAEYEQYF.

The rearrangement uses TRBV29-1 and TRBJ2-3; no clear D. The germline V gene has CDR1 SQVTM and CDR2 ANQGSEA. CDR3 length equals 11 residues. The ends were cut back, 7 bases at V and 4 bases at J, with 9 bases in the middle. The CDR3, as DNA: TGCAGCGGGGTATTAGCAGATACGCAGTATTTT. Its translation: CSGVLADTQYF.

Remarks on this clonotype: A much bigger clone sits one base away, suggesting this may be a read error. The V gene is TRBV11-2, the J gene TRBJ2-2, with TRBD2 identical over 9 bases. The V and J ends lost 3 bases and 7 bases, in that order; junction bases with no gene match: 6. CDR1 and CDR2 (germline): SGHAT, FQNNGV. The CDR3 spans 15 residues. DNA of the CDR3: TGTGCCAGCAGCTTTTGGACTAGCGTGGACGGGGAGCTGTTTTTT. This translates into CASSFWTSVDGELFF.